This T cell receptor beta chain appears in the sequencing data of a study of CD8+ T cells in alopecia areata. About the research overall: The study gave tofacitinib for 6 to 18 months, then 6 months off drug. Study results and limitations: Tissue-resident alphabeta T cells belonging to normal skin likewise get sequenced within scalp specimens.

Indicated treatment: oral pan-JAK inhibitor, 5-10 mg twice daily. Germline assignment: CDR1 SGHVS and CDR2 FNYEAQ. Trimming cost V 1 base and J 2 bases, with 11 bases left between them. The length of the CDR3 is 15 residues. A remark on this clone: Its antigen is undetermined.

RNA extraction and reverse transcription yielded cDNA as sequencing template. Assay: immunoSEQ multiplex PCR; the TCRdb copy retains only in-frame clones and omits some. The repertoire consists of 130,000 to 150,000 clones, with roughly 82% occurring once and the leading ten covering 20% to 30%. This sample comprised CD8+ T cells sorted from blood, obtained at week 4, from a patient treated with tofacitinib. The sequence derives from a human donor with alopecia areata. This chain uses TRBV7-6 with TRBJ2-5; D uncertain. The CDR3 DNA follows: TGTGCCAGCAGCTTAGAGTCGCGGATACAAGAGACCCAGTACTTC. This gives the protein CASSLESRIQETQYF.